The 4 T cell receptor beta chains given below trace back to one sample, sequenced in a study of blood T cell repertoires in COVID-19 (dated by TCRdb to 2019 to 2021). The method behind the library was the immunoSEQ multiplex PCR assay. The immuneACCESS repertoire file appears here via TCRdb, limited to in-frame rearrangements. These files lack a portion of the clones; in checked studies, under half of the deficit traces to unresolved V genes, and the cause of the others is not known. This sample is represented by 250,000 or so clones; approximately 83% of them were singletons. The leading ten clones occupy roughly 3.2% of the sample. The sequenced sample was PBMCs or T cells enriched from blood (not recorded which). The receptors come from a man in his fifties who had recovered from COVID-19.

The chain links TRBV18 to TRBJ1-4, with D tentatively TRBD1 (5 bases). CDR3 size: 14 residues. Germline V gene lookup returns CDR1 KGHSH and CDR2 LQKENI. Trimming removed 0 bases at V and 4 bases at J, with 6 bases between. CDR3 sequence: CASSPPGLNEKLFF. Here the CDR3 DNA reads TGTGCCAGCTCACCACCGGGGCTTAATGAAAAACTGTTTTTT.

The rearrangement uses TRBV15 and TRBJ1-2; D unresolved. Germline CDR1 LNHNV, CDR2 YYDKDF (reference sequence). V dropped 7 bases and J dropped 1 base, with 13 bases sitting between them. This CDR3 region has 14 residues. The CDR3 loop is CATTHWGGNYGYTF. In DNA form, the CDR3 reads TGTGCCACCACCCATTGGGGAGGTAACTATGGCTACACCTTC.

The V gene is TRBV7-2, the J gene TRBJ1-2, with TRBD1 matching 7 bases. The CDR3 length is 14 residues. The germline V gene has CDR1 SGHTA and CDR2 FQGNSA. V lost 5 bases, J lost 5 bases, and 8 bases stayed unmatched. The CDR3 loop is CASSTDGTAYGYTF. The DNA of the CDR3 is TGTGCCAGCAGCACCGACGGGACAGCGTATGGCTACACCTTC.

The chain carries TRBV7-2 and TRBJ1-5; no clear D gene. The CDR3 spans 15 residues. Per germline, CDR1 SGHTA and CDR2 FQGNSA. Trimming took off 1 base at V and 5 bases at J, with 12 bases between the two ends. CDR3 amino acids: CASSLVGGSYQPQHF. The CDR3 DNA reads TGTGCCAGCAGCTTAGTAGGCGGCAGCTATCAGCCCCAGCATTTT.